The T cell receptor beta chain under discussion was sequenced for a study of early T cells in non-severe SARS-CoV-2 infection. The overall study: The chains were unpaired, and the sequenced material was bulk RNA from unsorted whole blood.

This clonotype turned up a few times. CDR3 length: 11 residues. Germline loops: CDR1 SGHRS, CDR2 YFSETQ. Trimming shortened V by 7 bases and J by 2 bases, and 5 bases separated the two germline ends. The TCR library protocol attached unique molecular identifiers to the individual cDNA molecules. TCRdb reanalysed the 5' RACE reads using MiXCR and keeps one entry per CDR3 protein. The data show approximately 67,000 distinct CDR3 sequences, 9.1% seen once. Sequencing was performed on whole blood. The clonotype was recovered from an adult who was a healthcare worker with PCR-confirmed SARS-CoV-2 infection or an uninfected control (not recorded which). The chain combines TRBV5-1 with TRBJ2-3, with D uncertain. The CDR3 loop reads CASALTDTQYF. The CDR3 DNA is TGCGCCAGCGCACTCACAGATACGCAGTATTTT.